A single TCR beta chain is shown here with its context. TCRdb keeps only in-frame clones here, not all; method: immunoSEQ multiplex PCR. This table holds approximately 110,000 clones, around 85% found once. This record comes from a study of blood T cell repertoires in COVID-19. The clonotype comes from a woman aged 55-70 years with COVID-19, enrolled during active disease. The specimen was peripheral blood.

The CDR3 sequence is CASSFGRGNTEAFF. The DNA for the CDR3 is TGTGCCAGCAGCTTCGGGAGAGGGAACACTGAAGCTTTCTTT. This chain connects TRBV5-4 to TRBJ1-1; no clear D gene. The CDR3 runs to 14 residues. Trimming pared 2 bases from V and 1 base from J, leaving 9 bases between. The germline gives CDR1 SGHNT, CDR2 YYREEE (reference sequence).